This TCR beta chain was identified during a study of regulatory and conventional T cells in RAG deficiency (dated by TCRdb to 2015 to 2018). Study-level background: High-throughput TCR beta sequencing was used to compare the diversity and composition of the Treg, conventional CD4+ and CD8+ T cell repertoires of RAG-deficient patients with those of healthy controls. The paper's findings and limits, for the study overall: Some T-cell subset analyses were not done for some subjects. Compared with controls, Omenn syndrome and CID/AS patients had about 100-fold fewer unique TCR beta sequences in Treg cells, but only roughly 9.3-fold fewer in the other subsets. Sorted CD25-high CD127-low cells from Omenn syndrome patients may represent peripherally activated cells rather than bona fide Treg cells. All patient T-cell subsets had shorter CDR3 lengths; Omenn syndrome patients showed >80% Treg-Tconv repertoire overlap at nucleotide and amino acid level. Compared with control T-cell subpopulations, RAG-deficient patients had much lower Shannon entropy and higher Simpson indices.

CDR1 and CDR2, looked up from the germline V gene, are SGHRS and YFSETQ. The CDR3, cysteine through phenylalanine, is 14 amino acids long. Of all the DNA, just the CDR3 is kept, 42 bases in frame from base 1. The junction carries 9 bases between V and J, which are trimmed by 1 base and 4 bases respectively. Before genomic DNA was extracted, regulatory T cells were isolated from blood as CD4+CD25-high CD127-low cells. Several healthy control donors served as the comparison group for repertoire analyses. Comments on this clone: Its antigen is still unknown. No much larger clone exists at a distance of one base, and base qualities are not known.

Receptor libraries were prepared by the immunoSEQ multiplex PCR assay. Genomic DNA from the sorted T-cell subsets was used to amplify rearranged TCR beta chain products, which were then sequenced. The original methods were these. Repertoire diversity of productive TCR beta rearrangements was quantified using Shannon entropy and Simpson indices. Clonal expansion was assessed using the summed frequency of the 100 most abundant productive TCR beta clonotypes among total reads. The TRB repertoires were evaluated with a self-reactivity index based on amino acid usage at CDR3beta positions 6 and 7. Repertoire analyses used two-way ANOVA; flow cytometric analyses used Student t or Mann-Whitney tests. TCRdb obtained this table from immuneACCESS and retained in-frame rearrangements with V and J assigned. These tables miss some clones; where compared with another copy, unresolved V genes account for less than half of the shortfall, and the remainder is unexplained. V, J and clone size are taken as reported in that table, and D and trimming were inferred from the DNA itself. For this sample the table gives 9,000 to 15,000 clones, of which around 94% were detected only once. In total, the top ten clones hold approximately 1.5% of the sample.

This sample also appeared in a second study, on regulatory T cells. That second publication adds: The multiplex PCR used 52 forward TRBV primers and 13 reverse TRBJ primers, with assay-based and computational corrections for amplification bias. In patients, repertoires had restricted unique TRB V-J pairs and skewed V and J gene usage, with regulatory T cells showing the most marked changes. T-cell receptor beta repertoires of sorted regulatory, conventional CD4+ and CD8+ T cells were compared between CD3G-deficient patients and healthy controls. Peripheral blood mononuclear cells were isolated by Ficoll density separation. Rearranged TRB loci were amplified from genomic DNA by multiplex PCR within the immunoSEQ assay. An Illumina HiSeq platform was used to sequence the TRB amplicons. Custom algorithms error-filtered the raw sequences and aligned them to reference gene sequences, after which the immunoSEQ online tools were used for analysis. Frequencies of productive and nonproductive TRB rearrangements were evaluated among both unique and total sequences. Groups were compared by t tests, Mann-Whitney tests or two-way ANOVA performed in Prism software.

This TCR derives from a human donor in good health. Sequenced material: CD127- CD25+ CD4+ Tregs sorted from blood. The chain is encoded by TRBV5-1 joined to TRBJ1-5, with no confident D gene call. The base sequence is TGCGCCAGCAGCTTGTCAGGTCGAAATCAGCCCCAGCATTTT. Its translation reads: CASSLSGRNQPQHF.